This T cell receptor (beta chain) emerged from a study of read filtering for tumor transcriptome and immune sequencing. This clonotype has ten or more counts. The library was built from around 380 ng RNA with molecular barcoded adaptors for alpha/delta and beta/gamma chains. MiXCR, applied by TCRdb to the reads, yields one record per CDR3 protein. The repertoire holds about 15,000 distinct CDR3 sequences, with 20% as singletons. The CDR3 has 16 amino acids. The trim removed 4 bases at V and 9 bases at J, leaving 12 bases unmatched. The germline CDR1 and CDR2 sequences are SGHRS and YFSETQ. The clonotype comes from a donor at least 40 years old with multiple myeloma. Input material: a population of CD138-negative cells sorted from bone marrow. The rearrangement links TRBV5-1 to TRBJ2-1, with 11 bases identical to TRBD1. The chain's CDR3 is CASSPLPGQGVTEQFF. For the CDR3, the DNA is TGCGCCAGCAGCCCGCTCCCGGGACAGGGGGTCACTGAGCAGTTCTTC.